The 28 T cell receptor beta chains listed next were all sequenced from one sample in a study of T cell clusters in autoimmune cytopenias. TRB was amplified from about 270 ng of peripheral blood genomic DNA per sample. TRB rearrangements were amplified by touch-down multiplex PCR with mixed TRB-A/B primers. TCRdb reprocessed the multiplex PCR reads and reports one entry per CDR3 protein, with no DNA. This table holds about 6,100 distinct CDR3 sequences. These data were also filed under a second study, of T cell repertoires in aging, cancer and after chemotherapy.

The sequencing input was peripheral blood. All receptors come from a human donor in good health.

The chain links TRBV6-5 to TRBJ1-6; TCRdb's D call of TRBD1 is untestable without DNA. This CDR3 region has 16 residues. CDR1 is MNHEY, CDR2 SVGAGI, per germline. The CDR3 sequence: CASSYSSDSFNSPLHF.

The rearrangement uses TRBV6-2 or TRBV6-3 and TRBJ2-3; TCRdb designates TRBD2, a call that cannot be tested without DNA. Germline V gene lookup returns CDR1 MNHEY and CDR2 SVGEGT. The length of the CDR3 is 19 residues. CDR3 region: CASRHINAASGGATDTQYF.

This chain uses TRBV12-3 or TRBV12-4 with TRBJ2-2. This CDR3 comprises 14 residues. CDR3 amino acids: CASSYQLNTGELFF.

V is TRBV2 and J is TRBJ1-2. Germline assignment: CDR1 SNHLY and CDR2 FYNNEI. The CDR3 contains 17 residues. CDR3: CASSEAFPRVLIYGYTF.

This clonotype is medium-sized by frequency. The V and J genes are TRBV30 and TRBJ1-3; there is no DNA to check the TCRdb D call of TRBD1. The length of the CDR3 is 13 residues. Per germline, CDR1 GTSNPN and CDR2 SVGIG (reference sequence). The CDR3 is CAWETGGGYTIYF.

This clonotype is called medium-sized based on its frequency. The chain carries TRBV6-5 and TRBJ1-2. The CDR3 is 15 amino acids. Germline values: CDR1 MNHEY, CDR2 SVGAGI. The CDR3 region is CASRTPGGRGYGYTF.

This clonotype is classed as medium-sized by frequency. V gene TRBV19 combines with J gene TRBJ2-5; without DNA, the TCRdb call of TRBD1 cannot be checked. The germline V gene has CDR1 LNHDA and CDR2 SQIVND (reference sequence). The CDR3 is made up of 15 amino acids. The CDR3 loop reads CASSSTTDIQETQYF. Full variable domain (remainder filled in from reference TRBV19 and TRBJ2-5): DGGITQSPKYLFRKEGQNVTLSCEQNLNHDAMYWYRQDPGQGLRLIYYSQIVNDFQKGDIAEGYSVSREKKESFPLTVTSAQKNPTAFYLCASSSTTDIQETQYFGPGTRLLVL.

The chain combines TRBV5-6 with TRBJ1-3. Germline loops: CDR1 SGHDT, CDR2 YYEEEE. This CDR3 region has 15 residues. CDR3 region: CASSLEQGSGNTIYF.

The chain recombines TRBV5-1 with TRBJ1-4. This CDR3 spans 18 amino acids. Germline lookup yields CDR1 SGHRS and CDR2 YFSETQ. The CDR3: CASSLDPTGRGANEKLFF.

The CDR3 reads CASSLDGGATDTQYF. The chain joins TRBV7-6 to TRBJ2-3; without DNA, the TCRdb call of TRBD2 cannot be checked. CDR1 and CDR2 (germline): SGHVS, FNYEAQ. The CDR3 extends over 15 amino acids.

This chain links TRBV6-5 with TRBJ1-1; TCRdb selects TRBD1, and the lack of DNA leaves this call unchecked. The CDR3 runs to 18 residues. In germline, CDR1 is MNHEY, CDR2 SVGAGI. CDR3 in amino acids: CASSYKLIRDSWDTEAFF.

The chain uses TRBV10-3 and TRBJ1-2; TCRdb returns TRBD1, unconfirmable since there is no DNA. The CDR3 spans 13 residues. Germline assignment: CDR1 ENHRY and CDR2 SYGVKD. The CDR3 reads CAIKPGQGVGYTF.

According to its frequency, this clonotype is medium-sized. The V gene is TRBV5-4, the J gene TRBJ2-1. The CDR3 contains 14 residues. Germline loops: CDR1 SGHNT, CDR2 YYREEE (reference sequence). CDR3 amino acids: CASSLGRRNNEQFF.

This clonotype is called medium-sized (0.01 to 0.1%) based on its frequency. The rearrangement uses TRBV10-3 and TRBJ2-7; TCRdb lists TRBD2, though no DNA is available to test this call. The CDR3 has 13 amino acids. Per the germline V gene, CDR1 is ENHRY and CDR2 is SYGVKD. The CDR3 protein is CAISERPANEQYF.

The V call is TRBV7-2, the J call TRBJ1-1. Germline CDR1 and CDR2: SGHTA and FQGNSA. This CDR3 region has 14 residues. CDR3 protein: CASSLEYGRQEAFF.

The V and J genes are TRBV19 and TRBJ1-5; lacking DNA, the TRBD1 call made by TCRdb goes unchecked. The germline V gene encodes CDR1 LNHDA and CDR2 SQIVND (reference sequence). The CDR3 loop spans 17 amino acids. CDR3 sequence reads: CASSIAMGQGARQPQHF.

According to its frequency, this clonotype is medium-sized. This chain joins TRBV7-9 and TRBJ2-2; no DNA is available, so the TRBD1 call from TCRdb remains unchecked. CDR1 is SEHNR and CDR2 is FQNEAQ in the germline V gene (reference sequence). The CDR3 extends over 14 amino acids. This chain's CDR3 is CASSYDRNTGELFF.

This clonotype is labeled medium-sized (0.01 to 0.1%) based on frequency. The chain has TRBV6-5 and TRBJ2-7; TCRdb returns TRBD2, unconfirmable since there is no DNA. The CDR3 has 17 residues. CDR1 and CDR2 (germline): MNHEY, SVGAGI. The CDR3 sequence: CASSKPGLAGDSYEQYF.

The chain couples TRBV20-1 to TRBJ1-1; the D gene TCRdb calls, TRBD1, cannot be checked with no DNA. Germline V gives CDR1 DFQATT, CDR2 SNEGSKA (reference sequence). The length of the CDR3 is 15 residues. CDR3: CSARVLQGTGTEAFF.

The chain joins TRBV7-9 to TRBJ2-5; the TCRdb D gene call, TRBD2, has no DNA to confirm it. The CDR3 is 16 residues long. CDR1 and CDR2 (germline): SEHNR, FQNEAQ (reference sequence). CDR3 sequence: CASSTRPFRPLETQYF.

V gene TRBV5-6 combines with J gene TRBJ2-7; TCRdb's assignment of TRBD2 cannot be checked, as there is no DNA. Germline V gene lookup returns CDR1 SGHDT and CDR2 YYEEEE. The CDR3 is made up of 14 amino acids. The CDR3 sequence: CASSLAGRIDEQYF.

The chain carries TRBV10-3 and TRBJ1-1; TCRdb gives TRBD1 as the D gene, but with no DNA this cannot be confirmed. The CDR3 contains 14 residues. The V gene's germline CDR1 is ENHRY and CDR2 SYGVKD. CDR3 in amino acids: CAISEPPAVTEAFF.

The rearrangement links TRBV4-3 to TRBJ1-6; TCRdb designates TRBD1, a call that cannot be tested without DNA. The CDR3 totals 17 residues. CDR1 and CDR2 (germline): LGHNA, YSLEER. CDR3 in amino acids: CASSQGVGGAYNSPLHF.

The V call is TRBV30, the J call TRBJ1-2. The CDR3 runs 13 residues. CDR1 and CDR2 from the germline V gene are GTSNPN and SVGIG (reference sequence). This CDR3 is CAWTALANYGYTF.

The chain links TRBV20-1 to TRBJ1-2; no DNA is available, so the TRBD1 call from TCRdb remains unchecked. This CDR3 spans 13 amino acids. Germline-derived CDR1 and CDR2 are DFQATT and SNEGSKA (reference sequence). This CDR3 reads CSASRGTEDGYTF.

This clonotype is deemed large by its frequency. This chain links TRBV29-1 with TRBJ1-2; TCRdb's assignment of TRBD1 cannot be checked, as there is no DNA. Germline CDR1 and CDR2: SQVTM and ANQGSEA. The CDR3 covers 11 residues. This CDR3 is CSIWTEDRYTF.

This sequence joins TRBV7-9 and TRBJ1-5; TCRdb selects TRBD1, and the lack of DNA leaves this call unchecked. There are 15 residues in the CDR3. Germline V gene data show CDR1 as SEHNR and CDR2 as FQNEAQ (reference sequence). The CDR3 sequence: CASSLSTGGIQPQHF. The complete variable domain, with remaining parts taken from reference TRBV7-9 and TRBJ1-5, reads DTGVSQNPRHKITKRGQNVTFRCDPISEHNRLYWYRQTLGQGPEFLTYFQNEAQLEKSRLLSDRFSAERPKGSFSTLEIQRTEQGDSAMYLCASSLSTGGIQPQHFGDGTRLSIL.

The chain links TRBV12-3 or TRBV12-4 to TRBJ1-1; with no DNA, the TCRdb D assignment of TRBD1 cannot be verified. CDR3 size: 15 residues. CDR3 loop: CASTTDWGRNTEAFF.